This T cell receptor (beta chain) was documented in a study of blood T cell repertoires in COVID-19. Study overall: Samples of COVID-19 (acute and convalescent) were obtained from the United States, Italy and Spain. The cDNA or gDNA used as material had been derived from T cells, B-cell-depleted T cells, or PBMCs.

This CDR3 comprises 14 residues. CDR1 is LGHDT, CDR2 YNNKEL, per germline (reference sequence). The germline V and J ends were trimmed by 4 bases and 1 base, with 8 bases remaining between them. In the authors' methods: Amplifying reference gene primers gave estimates of nucleated cell counts. This table comes from immunoSEQ multiplex PCR, and its TCRdb copy is limited to in-frame clones, with some not included. D and trimming come from the DNA, and the V and J calls and clone size come from that table. The sample has hundreds of thousands of clones, around 83% seen once. What was sequenced was peripheral blood. This receptor was obtained from a woman aged 55-70 years with active or convalescent COVID-19. The rearrangement links TRBV3-1 (or the pseudogene TRBV3-2) to TRBJ1-3; TRBD1 is a possible D gene (5 bases). CDR3 amino acids: CASSPRDSGNTIYF. The CDR3 nucleotides are TGTGCCAGCAGCCCCAGGGATTCTGGAAACACCATATATTTT.